One and the same sample provided the 20 T cell receptor beta chains below, sequenced in a study of blood T cell repertoires in COVID-19. The assay was immunoSEQ multiplex PCR, and TCRdb's table has in-frame clones only and misses some. The table has some 130,000 clones, around 80% seen once. Sequences were obtained from peripheral blood. These receptors came from a man between 65 and 85 years old with acute or convalescent COVID-19.

The V and J genes are TRBV30 and TRBJ1-3; D remains unclear. The CDR3 has 12 residues. The germline gives CDR1 GTSNPN, CDR2 SVGIG (reference sequence). The CDR3: CGGGSSGNTIYF. As DNA, the CDR3 is TGTGGCGGCGGTAGCTCTGGAAACACCATATATTTT.

V and J are TRBV9 and TRBJ2-5, with TRBD1 matching over 10 bases. The germline V gene encodes CDR1 SGDLS and CDR2 YYNGEE. Trimming at V came to 4 bases and at J to 5 bases, leaving 8 bases not matched to a gene. This CDR3 region has 15 residues. The CDR3 nucleotides read TGTGCCAGCAGCATCAACCGGGACAGGGGCGAGACCCAGTACTTC. Residues: CASSINRDRGETQYF.

The V call is TRBV18, the J call TRBJ1-2, with 11 nucleotides matching TRBD1. The J segment lost 4 bases and the V segment lost 4 bases, leaving 5 bases of the junction unmatched. This CDR3 comprises 15 residues. The germline CDR1 and CDR2 sequences are KGHSH and LQKENI. CDR3 in amino acids: CASSRGQGDLYGYTF. CDR3 in DNA: TGTGCCAGCTCACGGGGACAGGGGGATCTCTATGGCTACACCTTC.

Points on this clone: One junction end does not reproduce the germline sequence, and a read error may be involved. CDR3: CVSSPEGGAFIGQYF. The CDR3 DNA follows: TGCGTCAGCAGCCCAGAGGGAGGGGCCTTTATAGGGCAGTATTTT. J is TRBJ2-3 and V is TRBV5-1; 7 bases line up with TRBD2. Germline V gene lookup returns CDR1 SGHRS and CDR2 YFSETQ. CDR3 length equals 15 residues.

The chain combines TRBV9 with TRBJ2-3; D is possibly TRBD2 (5 bases). The CDR3 contains 11 residues. Germline values: CDR1 SGDLS, CDR2 YYNGEE. Trimming took 0 bases from V and 12 from J, leaving 8 bases between them. The CDR3: CASSVGAEQYF. Written as DNA, the CDR3 is TGTGCCAGCAGCGTAGGAGCGGAACAGTATTTT.

V and J are TRBV25-1 and TRBJ1-1; 9 nucleotides line up with TRBD1. CDR1 MGHDK and CDR2 SYGVNS come from the germline V gene. The V and J ends lost 1 base and 2 bases, in that order; junction bases with no gene match: 2. CDR3 length: 15 residues. CDR3 bases: TGTGCCAGCAGTGAATCGGACAGGGGCAACACTGAAGCTTTCTTT. This codes for CASSESDRGNTEAFF.

The chain carries TRBV5-6 and TRBJ1-1; a possible D gene is TRBD1 (5 bases). The CDR3 consists of 15 residues. Trimming shortened V by 0 bases and J by 5 bases, and 14 bases separated the two germline ends. The germline V gene encodes CDR1 SGHDT and CDR2 YYEEEE. In nucleotides, the CDR3 is TGTGCCAGCAGCTTGGGTCAGGGAGGAGGGACTGAAGCTTTCTTT. Its translation is CASSLGQGGGTEAFF.

The chain uses TRBV28 and TRBJ1-2; 8 bases align to TRBD1. The V and J ends lost 5 bases and 6 bases, in that order; junction bases with no gene match: 8. The CDR3 spans 14 residues. Germline V gives CDR1 MDHEN, CDR2 SYDVKM. CDR3 in DNA: TGTGCCAGCAGTGCTGCGCAGGGGGCGGATGGCTACACCTTC. As protein: CASSAAQGADGYTF.

This clone was found once. This rearrangement joins TRBV28 to TRBJ2-3; 7 bases are a match to TRBD2. CDR3 length equals 16 residues. After removal of 5 bases from V and 5 bases from J, the junction contained 13 bases not matched to a gene. CDR1 is MDHEN and CDR2 is SYDVKM in the germline V gene. This chain's CDR3 is CASSQPPGRGGDTQYF. The CDR3 DNA sequence: TGTGCCAGCAGTCAGCCTCCGGGCCGCGGGGGAGATACGCAGTATTTT. Combining the CDR3 with reference TRBV28 and TRBJ2-3 gives the whole variable domain DVKVTQSSRYLVKRTGEKVFLECVQDMDHENMFWYRQDPGLGLRLIYFSYDVKMKEKGDIPEGYSVSREKKERFSLILESASTNQTSMYLCASSQPPGRGGDTQYFGPGTRLTVL.

The J gene is TRBJ1-6, the V gene TRBV18; 7 nucleotides match TRBD1. Germline assignment: CDR1 KGHSH and CDR2 LQKENI. J lost 0 bases, V lost 3 bases, and 5 bases had no gene match. The CDR3 is made up of 17 amino acids. The CDR3 reads CASSPRTGISYNSPLHF. The CDR3 bases are TGTGCCAGCTCACCCCGGACAGGCATCTCCTATAATTCACCCCTCCACTTT.

J is TRBJ2-7 and V is TRBV19; maybe TRBD1 (6 bases). The CDR3 sequence is 13 residues long. The ends were cut back, 7 bases at V and 3 bases at J, with 13 bases in the middle. CDR1 is LNHDA and CDR2 is SQIVND in the germline V gene (reference sequence). The CDR3: CASKPGHGYEQYF. In DNA, the CDR3 is TGTGCCAGTAAACCGGGACACGGCTACGAGCAGTACTTC.

The rearrangement uses TRBV19 and TRBJ1-3; D possibly corresponds to TRBD1 (5 bases). CDR3 length equals 14 residues. Germline V gene data show CDR1 as LNHDA and CDR2 as SQIVND (reference sequence). The V and J ends lost 6 bases and 2 bases respectively, with 11 bases between them. The chain's CDR3 is CASSRGGAGNTIYF. CDR3 nucleotides: TGTGCCAGTAGCCGGGGGGGAGCTGGAAACACCATATATTTT.

This chain connects TRBV19 to TRBJ2-7, with D tentatively TRBD1 (7 bases). This CDR3 has 13 amino acids. The V gene's germline CDR1 is LNHDA and CDR2 SQIVND (reference sequence). V was trimmed by 6 bases and J by 2 bases, leaving 11 bases between them. As DNA, the CDR3 is TGTGCCAGTAGCCAGGGGGGCCCCTACGAGCAGTACTTC. Translation gives CASSQGGPYEQYF.

This chain joins TRBV7-2 and TRBJ1-1; D not certain. V was cut by 6 bases and J by 7 bases, with 15 bases left in between. CDR3 length: 13 residues. Germline V gene data show CDR1 as SGHTA and CDR2 as FQGNSA. CDR3 amino acids: CASSPSSAFEAFF. In DNA form, the CDR3 reads TGTGCCAGCAGTCCTAGTTCTGCCTTTGAAGCTTTCTTT.

The chain is built from TRBV7-8 and TRBJ1-4; D not resolved. The CDR3 totals 15 residues. Trimming pared 2 bases from V and 7 bases from J, leaving 14 bases between. Per the germline V gene, CDR1 is SGHVS and CDR2 is FQNEAQ. CDR3 DNA sequence: TGTGCCAGCAGCTTATATTTAGGGAGGAGTGAAAAACTGTTTTTT. Protein sequence: CASSLYLGRSEKLFF.

The rearrangement links TRBV6-5 to TRBJ1-2; the D is unclear. The CDR3 length is 15 residues. CDR1 and CDR2 (germline): MNHEY, SVGAGI. Trimming cost V 4 bases and J 8 bases, with 20 bases left between them. CDR3: CASSSLTAGGHGYTF. CDR3 DNA: TGTGCCAGCAGTTCCCTCACAGCGGGAGGTCACGGCTACACCTTC.

The rearrangement uses TRBV5-4 and TRBJ1-2; 11 positions match TRBD1. The CDR3 sequence is 13 residues long. From germline, CDR1 is SGHNT and CDR2 YYREEE (reference sequence). Trimming at V came to 4 bases and at J to 6 bases, leaving 2 bases not matched to a gene. The CDR3 sequence: CASSQDRGHGYTF. The CDR3 nucleotides are TGTGCCAGCAGCCAGGACAGGGGGCATGGCTACACCTTC.

J is TRBJ1-3 and V is TRBV24-1, with D unresolved. The CDR3 consists of 13 residues. Trimming removed 9 bases at V and 7 bases at J, with 15 bases between. Germline V CDR1 and CDR2: KGHDR, SFDVKD. DNA of the CDR3: TGTGCCACCCAAGCGGTCCTCGGGAACACCATATATTTT. Protein: CATQAVLGNTIYF.

The rearrangement joins TRBV2 to TRBJ2-7, with 15 nucleotides matching TRBD2. Germline V gives CDR1 SNHLY, CDR2 FYNNEI. The CDR3 extends over 22 amino acids. V gave up 5 bases and J gave up 1 base; unmatched junction bases: 21. The CDR3 spells CASSHPGLAGGLVRFSSYEQYF. The CDR3 DNA is TGTGCCAGCAGTCACCCTGGACTAGCGGGGGGGCTTGTGCGGTTTTCTTCCTACGAGCAGTACTTC.

The chain links TRBV27 to TRBJ1-5; TRBD1 aligns across 10 bases. Losses at the gene ends were 4 bases for V and 2 bases for J; bases not matched to a gene: 2. Germline V gene sequence: CDR1 MNHEY, CDR2 SMNVEV (reference sequence). The CDR3 totals 15 residues. The CDR3 reads CASSYGTGGNQPQHF. CDR3 nucleotide sequence: TGTGCCAGCAGTTATGGGACAGGGGGCAATCAGCCCCAGCATTTT.